This paragraph reports one T cell receptor (beta chain). The antigen is not known. Both 60 Vbeta primers and 13 Jbeta primers went into the PCR. The table came from immunoSEQ multiplex PCR; TCRdb's copy has only in-frame clones and leaves some out. The table includes about 150,000 clones, more than 75% detected once. This entry is derived from a study of cytomegalovirus exposure and HLA in healthy donors. Every donor was a healthy person donating bone marrow. This CDR3 has 16 residues. The V gene lost 2 bases and the J gene lost 6 bases, with 14 bases spanning the gap. Looked up from germline, CDR1 is MNHEY and CDR2 is SMNVEV (reference sequence). Regarding the study as a whole: Reported performance of the classifier showed diagnosis of cytomegalovirus status with high specificity and sensitivity. Reportedly, a later analysis found an Asian-associated ancestry cluster had fewer N-insertions than the roughly 700-donor mean. A later analysis linked a missense variant in DCLRE1C to the trimming of TCR beta V and J genes.

Specimen: PBMCs. This rearrangement joins TRBV27 to TRBJ1-6; weak D call: TRBD1 (5 bases). The origin of this receptor is a human donor in good health. For the CDR3, the DNA is TGTGCCAGCAGTTTAGCCTTGACAGCGCCTAATTCACCCCTCCACTTT. Its protein product is CASSLALTAPNSPLHF.